These 29 T cell receptor beta chains came from one sample sequenced in a study of blood T cell repertoires in COVID-19. Sequencing used immunoSEQ multiplex PCR; TCRdb keeps in-frame clones, though not all of them. Of 120,000 to 150,000 clones in the sample, under 90% are singletons; the top ten hold approximately 40%. The sample comprised peripheral blood. The receptors here all came from a human donor in a cohort sampled during active COVID-19.

The V and J genes are TRBV7-2 and TRBJ1-4, with 8 bases that match TRBD1. J was trimmed by 8 bases and V by 5 bases; bases with no gene match: 7. In germline, CDR1 is SGHTA, CDR2 FQGNSA. This CDR3 comprises 14 residues. CDR3 amino acids: CASSPRTGNEKLFF. The CDR3 DNA sequence: TGTGCCAGCAGCCCGAGGACAGGGAACGAAAAACTGTTTTTT.

Only one count was recorded for this clone. The CDR3: CASSPRVQTDTQYF. DNA for the CDR3: TGTGCCAGCAGCCCCCGGGTCCAAACAGATACGCAGTATTTT. The chain recombines TRBV7-9 with TRBJ2-3; D not certain. The germline gives CDR1 SEHNR, CDR2 FQNEAQ (reference sequence). This CDR3 comprises 14 residues. Trimming removed 5 bases from V and 3 bases from J, with 12 bases in between.

The chain joins TRBV30 to TRBJ2-1, with 7 nucleotides matching TRBD2. V gave up 2 bases and J gave up 10 bases; unmatched junction bases: 2. The CDR3 loop spans 11 amino acids. Germline CDR1 and CDR2: GTSNPN and SVGIG (reference sequence). CDR3 residues: CAWSLLAEQFF. CDR3 in DNA: TGTGCCTGGAGTTTACTAGCGGAGCAGTTCTTC.

The chain uses TRBV7-9 and TRBJ1-2; 7 positions match TRBD1. V was clipped by 4 bases and J by 7 bases; unmatched bases: 9. The CDR3 extends over 14 amino acids. Germline CDR1 SEHNR, CDR2 FQNEAQ (reference sequence). The CDR3 loop reads CASSSVTGLVGYTF. The CDR3 coding sequence is TGTGCCAGCAGCTCCGTGACAGGGTTAGTTGGCTACACCTTC.

In regard to this clone: One end of the junction is discordant with germline, which a read error may explain. The V and J genes are TRBV5-1 and TRBJ1-1; the D gene is possibly TRBD1 (6 bases). The V gene's germline CDR1 is SGHRS and CDR2 YFSETQ. This CDR3 spans 15 amino acids. The CDR3 is CARSLRGRGDTEAFF. The CDR3 DNA reads as TGCGCCCGCAGCCTGCGGGGGAGGGGGGACACTGAAGCTTTCTTT. The full variable domain, with the rest looked up from reference TRBV5-1 and TRBJ1-1, is KAGVTQTPRYLIKTRGQQVTLSCSPISGHRSVSWYQQTPGQGLQFLFEYFSETQRNKGNFPGRFSGRQFSNSRSEMNVSTLELGDSALYLCARSLRGRGDTEAFFGQGTRLTVV.

To note about this clone: At the DNA level, this CDR3 is encoded by other sequences in the same sample as well. The chain employs TRBV19 and TRBJ2-2, with 8 bases that match TRBD1. The CDR3 has 13 amino acids. CDR1 is LNHDA and CDR2 is SQIVND in the germline V gene (reference sequence). V shed 8 bases and J 3 bases; nucleotides not matched to a gene: 2. In DNA form, the CDR3 reads TGTGCCAGTCGGACAGGGCACACCGGGGAGCTGTTTTTT. Residues: CASRTGHTGELFF.

This CDR3 reads CASSPTGGVWAFF. The CDR3 nucleotides read TGTGCCAGCTCACCTACAGGGGGAGTCTGGGCTTTCTTT. The chain is built from TRBV18 and TRBJ1-1; TRBD1 matches 8 bases. CDR1 is KGHSH, CDR2 LQKENI, per germline. J was trimmed by 11 bases and V by 3 bases; bases with no gene match: 8. There are 13 residues in the CDR3.

CDR3 sequence: CASSQAGGQPQHF. The DNA for the CDR3 is TGTGCCAGCAGCCAAGCAGGGGGCCAGCCCCAGCATTTT. V and J are TRBV4-2 and TRBJ1-5; 8 bases fit TRBD1. V shed 1 base, J shed 7 bases, and the junction held 0 bases outside the gene matches. The CDR3 runs to 13 residues. Germline loops: CDR1 LGHNA, CDR2 YNFKEQ.

This chain uses TRBV6-5 with TRBJ2-3; 7 bases map to TRBD2. The junction had 2 bases not matched to a gene; V was cut back by 8 bases and J by 0 bases. The CDR3 extends over 13 amino acids. Germline V CDR1 and CDR2: MNHEY, SVGAGI. CDR3 residues: CASWGGSTDTQYF. CDR3 DNA: TGTGCCAGCTGGGGGGGGAGCACAGATACGCAGTATTTT.

This clone appeared once. The chain employs TRBV5-1 and TRBJ1-4; D unresolved. This CDR3 region has 16 residues. Trimming stripped 0 bases from V and 0 bases from J, with 9 bases between. Looked up from germline, CDR1 is SGHRS and CDR2 is YFSETQ. CDR3 nucleotide sequence: TGCGCCAGCAGCTTGGGCGACGGGTCAACTAATGAAAAACTGTTTTTT. Translating it yields CASSLGDGSTNEKLFF.

The chain couples TRBV5-1 to TRBJ2-3; D is unresolved. Trimming removed 4 bases from V and 5 bases from J, with 8 bases in between. CDR1 and CDR2 (germline): SGHRS, YFSETQ. The CDR3 is made up of 12 amino acids. The CDR3 DNA reads TGCGCCAGCAGCCAGAGGATAGATACGCAGTATTTT. It codes for CASSQRIDTQYF.

The CDR3 coding sequence is TGTGCCAGCAGTTTAGGGCAGGGTGAAGCTTTCTTT. It yields the protein CASSLGQGEAFF. The J gene is TRBJ1-1, the V gene TRBV12-3 or TRBV12-4, with D possibly matching TRBD1 (5 bases). This CDR3 spans 12 amino acids. Trimming stripped 1 base from V and 7 bases from J, with 7 bases between.

This clone appeared once. This sequence joins TRBV5-4 and TRBJ2-7; the match to TRBD1 covers 10 bases. There are 15 residues in the CDR3. Germline V gene lookup returns CDR1 SGHNT and CDR2 YYREEE (reference sequence). The junction had 5 bases not matched to a gene; V was cut back by 4 bases and J by 1 base. The CDR3 protein is CASSRDRGKSYEQYF. The CDR3 coding sequence is TGTGCCAGCAGCAGGGACAGGGGAAAGTCCTACGAGCAGTACTTC. Combining the CDR3 with reference TRBV5-4 and TRBJ2-7 gives the whole variable domain ETGVTQSPTHLIKTRGQQVTLRCSSQSGHNTVSWYQQALGQGPQFIFQYYREEENGRGNFPPRFSGLQFPNYSSELNVNALELDDSALYLCASSRDRGKSYEQYFGPGTRLTVT.

This chain connects TRBV4-1 to TRBJ2-1; no definite D call. CDR1 and CDR2 from the germline V gene are MGHRA and YSYEKL. The CDR3 is 13 amino acids. V lost 0 bases and J 6 bases, leaving 6 bases between the germline ends. DNA for the CDR3: TGCGCCAGCAGCCAAGATCAGTCCAATGAGCAGTTCTTC. Translated, it gives CASSQDQSNEQFF.

This clone is categorized as medium-sized. J is TRBJ2-7 and V is TRBV25-1; TRBD1 agrees at 9 bases. The CDR3 is made up of 15 amino acids. Looked up from germline, CDR1 is MGHDK and CDR2 is SYGVNS. V trimming: 2 bases; J trimming: 3 bases; junction bases outside the gene matches: 5. The CDR3 region has the DNA TGTGCCAGCAGTGAACCGGACAGGGGAAACTACGAGCAGTACTTC. Amino acid sequence: CASSEPDRGNYEQYF.

J is TRBJ2-3 and V is TRBV29-1; 8 nucleotides line up with TRBD1. Per germline, CDR1 SQVTM and CDR2 ANQGSEA. V shed 4 bases and J 9 bases; nucleotides not matched to a gene: 6. The CDR3 runs 12 residues. Written as DNA, the CDR3 is TGCAGCGTTGGACAGGGGTCTGAAACGCAGTATTTT. The encoded protein is CSVGQGSETQYF.

The V and J genes are TRBV11-1 and TRBJ2-5, with 14 positions matching TRBD2. Germline V lookup: CDR1 SGHAT, CDR2 FQDESV (reference sequence). Trimming removed 5 bases from V and 10 bases from J; junction bases left unmatched: 9. The CDR3 has 15 amino acids. The CDR3 DNA sequence: TGTGCCAGCAGCCTCGGGACTAGCGGGGGCCTCCACCAGTACTTC. It encodes CASSLGTSGGLHQYF.

The chain combines TRBV7-9 with TRBJ2-7, with a possible D match to TRBD2 (5 bases). Germline CDR1 is SEHNR and CDR2 is FQNEAQ (reference sequence). This CDR3 contains 14 residues. Trimming shortened V by 3 bases and J by 2 bases, and 11 bases separated the two germline ends. The chain's CDR3 is CASSFGRGAYEQYF. DNA of the CDR3: TGTGCCAGCAGCTTTGGACGGGGAGCCTACGAGCAGTACTTC.

This clone has a single count. The chain uses TRBV5-1 and TRBJ1-4; 8 positions agree with TRBD1. The junction had 6 bases not matched to a gene; V was cut back by 4 bases and J by 10 bases. The CDR3 totals 13 residues. Germline-derived CDR1 and CDR2 are SGHRS and YFSETQ. The CDR3 here is CASSMDRERKLFF. For the CDR3, the DNA is TGCGCCAGCAGCATGGACAGGGAGAGAAAACTGTTTTTT.

In DNA, the CDR3 is TGTGCCAGCAGCCAAGAGCGGGGGGGCCTTAATACGCAGTATTTT. The encoded protein is CASSQERGGLNTQYF. The rearrangement links TRBV11-2 to TRBJ2-3; 10 bases map to TRBD2. V lost 5 bases, J lost 7 bases, and 9 bases stayed unmatched. CDR1 SGHAT and CDR2 FQNNGV come from the germline V gene. There are 15 residues in the CDR3.

V is TRBV4-2 and J is TRBJ1-4; D is ambiguous. Trimming shortened V by 0 bases and J by 5 bases, and 16 bases separated the two germline ends. There are 17 residues in the CDR3. Germline CDR1 LGHNA, CDR2 YNFKEQ. CDR3 residues: CASSQERARGKNEKLFF. CDR3 DNA sequence: TGTGCCAGCAGCCAAGAAAGGGCTCGAGGGAAAAATGAAAAACTGTTTTTT.

The rearrangement joins TRBV7-9 to TRBJ2-5; 7 positions agree with TRBD1. The CDR3 covers 15 residues. J was trimmed by 2 bases and V by 1 base; bases with no gene match: 4. Germline CDR1 is SEHNR and CDR2 is FQNEAQ (reference sequence). As DNA, the CDR3 is TGTGCCAGCAGCTTAGATGGGACAGTACAAGAGACCCAGTACTTC. Translating it yields CASSLDGTVQETQYF. Filled out from reference TRBV7-9 and TRBJ2-5, the complete variable domain reads DTGVSQNPRHKITKRGQNVTFRCDPISEHNRLYWYRQTLGQGPEFLTYFQNEAQLEKSRLLSDRFSAERPKGSFSTLEIQRTEQGDSAMYLCASSLDGTVQETQYFGPGTRLLVL.

The gene calls are TRBV11-3 and TRBJ1-6; D perhaps matches TRBD1 (6 bases). Trimming pared 4 bases from V and 4 bases from J, leaving 20 bases between. The CDR3 length is 18 residues. Looked up from germline, CDR1 is SGHNT and CDR2 is YENEEA. The CDR3 loop is CASSSTDWRTAYNSPLHF. In DNA, the CDR3 is TGTGCCAGCAGCTCCACCGATTGGAGGACAGCGTATAATTCACCCCTCCACTTT.

This chain joins TRBV7-9 and TRBJ1-4; 8 nucleotides line up with TRBD1. Looked up from germline, CDR1 is SEHNR and CDR2 is FQNEAQ (reference sequence). The V gene end was trimmed by 5 bases and the J gene end by 5 bases; junction bases not matched to a gene: 4. The CDR3 sequence is 14 residues long. The CDR3 here is CASSHRQGNEKLFF. The DNA of the CDR3 is TGTGCCAGCAGCCACCGACAGGGGAATGAAAAACTGTTTTTT.

V usage is TRBV19 and J usage is TRBJ1-1; 8 bases map to TRBD1. The V gene's germline CDR1 is LNHDA and CDR2 SQIVND (reference sequence). Unmatched junction bases numbered 15, after V lost 7 bases and J lost 5 bases. The CDR3 consists of 16 residues. For the CDR3, the DNA is TGTGCCAGTACCAAAGGTGACAGGGGAAGTGGAACTGAAGCTTTCTTT. Translating gives CASTKGDRGSGTEAFF. Variable domain in full (rest from reference TRBV19 and TRBJ1-1): DGGITQSPKYLFRKEGQNVTLSCEQNLNHDAMYWYRQDPGQGLRLIYYSQIVNDFQKGDIAEGYSVSREKKESFPLTVTSAQKNPTAFYLCASTKGDRGSGTEAFFGQGTRLTVV.

The rearrangement joins TRBV5-5 to TRBJ2-4; a possible D gene is TRBD2 (6 bases). CDR3 size: 15 residues. Trimming took 4 bases from V and 5 from J, leaving 16 bases between them. Germline-derived CDR1 and CDR2 are SGHKS and YYEKEE (reference sequence). The CDR3 bases are TGTGCCAGCAGCCGAGTCTGGGGGGTCCAAAACATTCAGTACTTC. Protein product: CASSRVWGVQNIQYF.

The CDR3 loop reads CASSQHTAGTYNEQFF. CDR3 nucleotide sequence: TGTGCCAGCAGCCAACATACGGCGGGGACCTACAATGAGCAGTTCTTC. This sequence joins TRBV3-1 (or the pseudogene TRBV3-2) and TRBJ2-1; weak D call: TRBD2 (6 bases). The V and J ends lost 2 bases and 2 bases respectively, with 13 bases between them. CDR3 length equals 16 residues. Germline CDR1 is LGHDT and CDR2 is YNNKEL (reference sequence).

This chain joins TRBV15 and TRBJ2-2; 10 nucleotides match TRBD2. Germline CDR1 reads LNHNV; CDR2 reads YYDKDF (reference sequence). V was pared by 5 bases and J by 2 bases, with 5 bases of the junction left unmatched. The CDR3 spans 16 residues. CDR3 sequence: CATSLGLAENTGELFF. The CDR3 nucleotides are TGTGCCACCAGCCTTGGACTAGCGGAAAACACCGGGGAGCTGTTTTTT.

V usage is TRBV3-1 (or the pseudogene TRBV3-2) and J usage is TRBJ2-1, with 13 bases fitting TRBD2. The CDR3 runs 16 residues. Germline trimming cut 4 bases from V and 0 bases from J; bases unmatched to any gene: 0. Germline V gene data show CDR1 as LGHDT and CDR2 as YNNKEL (reference sequence). The CDR3 loop reads CASSRLAGGSYNEQFF. CDR3 sequence (DNA): TGTGCCAGCAGCCGACTAGCGGGGGGCTCCTACAATGAGCAGTTCTTC.